This TCR beta chain was sequenced in a study of CD8 T cells in ankylosing spondylitis. The CDR3 contains 15 residues. J gave up 1 base and V 7 bases, and 6 bases lay outside the gene matches. Germline V gene sequence: CDR1 SQVTM, CDR2 ANQGSEA. Study-level results: Matched ankylosing spondylitis synovial fluid reportedly showed significant enrichment of disease-linked clones. A TCR beta motif of under ten highly homologous variants appeared characteristic of ankylosing spondylitis blood. In the blood and synovial fluid of reactive arthritis, some motif variants had been previously reported.

This clonotype was found a few times. The antigen is unknown. Scientists made TCR beta libraries using quantitative 5'-RACE with molecular barcodes. Each CDR3 protein gets one entry after TCRdb re-called the 5' RACE reads with MiXCR. This table has under 300,000 distinct CDR3 sequences, approximately 20% appearing once. This TCR derives from a male donor with ankylosing spondylitis or in good health (not recorded which). The sequenced sample consisted of blood, either unsorted or a sorted T cell fraction (not recorded which). The V gene is TRBV29-1, the J gene TRBJ2-2; the match to TRBD1 covers 10 bases. CDR3 bases: TGCAGCGGTCGAGGGACAGGGGTGAACACCGGGGAGCTGTTTTTT. Protein: CSGRGTGVNTGELFF.